What follows describes a single TCR beta chain. Repertoires were generated with immunoSEQ multiplex PCR, while TCRdb's copy carries only in-frame clones and drops some. The sample lists some 760,000 clones, 80% to 90% occurring once. Losses at the gene ends were 5 bases for V and 6 bases for J; bases not matched to a gene: 9. The CDR3 spans 15 residues. The germline V gene has CDR1 SGHVS and CDR2 FQNEAQ. The data derive from a study of shared T cell receptors in the human thymus. These same data were also listed under a study on human thymus T cells. As that report states: Thymus tissue was removed during corrective cardiac surgery. Repertoires sampled from thymus and blood appeared biased in V and J gene usage. Thymic repertoires from unrelated individuals overlapped highly, related research reported.

The V gene is TRBV7-8, the J gene TRBJ2-7; 11 nucleotides line up with TRBD1. The source is a girl under three years old with a congenital heart defect. The sample taken for sequencing was thymocytes. CDR3 residues: CASSTPWTGGLEQYF. The CDR3, as DNA: TGTGCCAGCAGCACACCTTGGACAGGGGGCCTCGAGCAGTACTTC.